This T cell receptor beta chain was found in a study of vaccination and CD4 T cells after COVID-19. This clonotype was recorded a few times. Its antigen is unknown. The junction had 5 bases not matched to a gene; V was cut back by 5 bases and J by 5 bases. The CDR3 runs to 15 residues. From germline, CDR1 is MNHEY and CDR2 SMNVEV (reference sequence). An Oncomine TCR Beta short-read assay was used to sequence the DNA from cultured CD4+ T cells. TCRdb recomputed calls from the PCR reads with MiXCR, one row per CDR3 protein. The sample yields around 2,000 distinct CDR3 sequences, about 20% seen once. Documented treatment: approximately nine-day PBMC culture with coronavirus spike peptide pools or control peptides (ViraFEST assay). Gathered ahead of the COVID-19 pandemic (2011-2018) were the CD4+ T cells of the unexposed donor. Half the medium was exchanged for fresh IL-2 medium on days 3 and 7.

The chain couples TRBV27 to TRBJ1-4; 10 positions agree with TRBD1. This clonotype was sampled from a human donor in good health. Source material: CD4+ T cells from blood, cultured in vitro. Here the CDR3 reads CASSARTGGNEKLFF. As DNA, the CDR3 is TGTGCCAGCAGTGCTCGGACAGGGGGAAATGAAAAACTGTTTTTT. Full variable domain (rest looked up from reference TRBV27 and TRBJ1-4): EAQVTQNPRYLITVTGKKLTVTCSQNMNHEYMSWYRQDPGLGLRQIYYSMNVEVTDKGDVPEGYKVSRKEKRNFPLILESPSPNQTSLYFCASSARTGGNEKLFFGSGTQLSVL.